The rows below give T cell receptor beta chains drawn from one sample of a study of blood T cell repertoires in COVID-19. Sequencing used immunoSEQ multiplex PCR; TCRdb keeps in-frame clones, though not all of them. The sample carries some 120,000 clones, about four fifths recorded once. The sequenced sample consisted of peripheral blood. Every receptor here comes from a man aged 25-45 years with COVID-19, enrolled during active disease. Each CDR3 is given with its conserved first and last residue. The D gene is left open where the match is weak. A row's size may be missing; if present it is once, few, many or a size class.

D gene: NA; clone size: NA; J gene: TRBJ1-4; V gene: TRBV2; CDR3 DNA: TGTGCCATTCCCGGGTCATCAACTAATGAAAAACTGTTTTTT; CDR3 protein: CAIPGSSTNEKLFF
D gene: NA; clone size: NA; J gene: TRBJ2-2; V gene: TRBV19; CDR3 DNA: TGTGCCAGTATACACGGGGGTGGGGCCGGGGAGCTGTTTTTT; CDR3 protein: CASIHGGGAGELFF
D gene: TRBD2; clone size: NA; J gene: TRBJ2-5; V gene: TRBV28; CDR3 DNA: TGTGCCAGCAGCCGCCTAGCGGGGGGGAGGGAGACCCAGTACTTC; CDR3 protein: CASSRLAGGRETQYF
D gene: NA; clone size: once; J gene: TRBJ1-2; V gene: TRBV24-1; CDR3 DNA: TGTGCCACCAGTGATCTGGGGGGAGTTGGCTACACCTTC; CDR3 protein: CATSDLGGVGYTF
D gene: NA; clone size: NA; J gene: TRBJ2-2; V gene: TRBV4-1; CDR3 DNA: TGCGCCAGCAGCCAAGATCCCCGCACCGGGGAGCTGTTTTTT; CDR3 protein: CASSQDPRTGELFF
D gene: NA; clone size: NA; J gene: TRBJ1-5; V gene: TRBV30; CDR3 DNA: TGTGCCTGGAGTTACAGGGATAATCAGCCCCAGCATTTT; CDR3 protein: CAWSYRDNQPQHF
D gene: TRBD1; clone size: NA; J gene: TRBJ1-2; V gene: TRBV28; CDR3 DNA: TGTGCCAGCAGTTTATCGCCCACAGGGGATAACTATGGCTACACCTTC; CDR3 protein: CASSLSPTGDNYGYTF
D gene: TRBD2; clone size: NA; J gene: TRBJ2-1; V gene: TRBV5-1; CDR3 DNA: TGCGCCAGCAGCTTGAATGCGGGAGGGGGCAATGAGCAGTTCTTC; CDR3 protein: CASSLNAGGGNEQFF
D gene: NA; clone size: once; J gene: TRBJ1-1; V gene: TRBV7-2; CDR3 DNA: TGTGCCAGCAGCTTATTTGGGAGTGAAGCTTTCTTT; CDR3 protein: CASSLFGSEAFF
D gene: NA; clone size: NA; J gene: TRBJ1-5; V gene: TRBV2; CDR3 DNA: TGTGCCAGCAGTGAACAGGGCTTTGAAAATCAGCCCCAGCATTTT; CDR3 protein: CASSEQGFENQPQHF
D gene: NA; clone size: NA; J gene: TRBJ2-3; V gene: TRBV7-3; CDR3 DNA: TGTGCCAGCAGTAGCACCGGGTATGGGACAGATACGCAGTATTTT; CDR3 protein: CASSSTGYGTDTQYF
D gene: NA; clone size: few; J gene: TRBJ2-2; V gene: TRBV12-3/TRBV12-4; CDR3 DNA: TGTGCCAGCACCAAACAGAGCACCGGGGAGCTGTTTTTT; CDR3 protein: CASTKQSTGELFF
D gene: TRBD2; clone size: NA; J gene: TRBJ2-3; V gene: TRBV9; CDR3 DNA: TGTGCCAGCAGCTTGCGGGGGGGCCATTTTCTGGATACGCAGTATTTT; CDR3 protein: CASSLRGGHFLDTQYF
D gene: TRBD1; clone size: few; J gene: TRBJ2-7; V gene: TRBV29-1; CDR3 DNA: TGCAGCGTTGCCGACAGGGAGCCGTACGAGCAGTACTTC; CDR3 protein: CSVADREPYEQYF
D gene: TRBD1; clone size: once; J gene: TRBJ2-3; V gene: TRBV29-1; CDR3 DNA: TGCAGCGTGGATACCATTCAGGGGGCTAGGTCGACAGATACGCAGTATTTT; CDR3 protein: CSVDTIQGARSTDTQYF
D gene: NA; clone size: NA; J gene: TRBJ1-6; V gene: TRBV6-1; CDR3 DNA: TGTGCCAGCAGTGAAACCGGGGGTTCACCCCTCCACTTT; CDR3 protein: CASSETGGSPLHF
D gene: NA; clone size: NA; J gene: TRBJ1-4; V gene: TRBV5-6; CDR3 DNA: TGTGCCAGCAGCTCTTTGGACAGACCTAATGAAAAACTGTTTTTT; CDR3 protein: CASSSLDRPNEKLFF
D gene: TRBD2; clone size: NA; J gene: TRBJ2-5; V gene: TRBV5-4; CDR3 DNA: TGTGCCAGCAGCACACTAGCGGGGGGAAAGACCCAGTACTTC; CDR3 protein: CASSTLAGGKTQYF
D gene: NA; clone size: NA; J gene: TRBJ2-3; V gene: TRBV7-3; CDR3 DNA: TGTGCCAGCAGCTCGACCGGGGGGCGCGGAGATACGCAGTATTTT; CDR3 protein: CASSSTGGRGDTQYF
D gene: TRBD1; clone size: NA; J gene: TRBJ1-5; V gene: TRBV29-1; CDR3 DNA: TGCAGCGTTGGCTCAGGGGGGCAGCCCCAGCATTTT; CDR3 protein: CSVGSGGQPQHF
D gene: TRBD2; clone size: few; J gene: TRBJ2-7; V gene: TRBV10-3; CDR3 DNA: TGTGCCACCGACCCGGGACTAGCGGGGGTGGGGCAGTACTTC; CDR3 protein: CATDPGLAGVGQYF
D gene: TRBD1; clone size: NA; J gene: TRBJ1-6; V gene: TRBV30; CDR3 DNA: TGTGCCTGGATCGGGACAGGGGGCGCTTATTCACCCCTCCACTTT; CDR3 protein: CAWIGTGGAYSPLHF
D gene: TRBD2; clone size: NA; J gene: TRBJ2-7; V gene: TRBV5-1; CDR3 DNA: TGCGCCAGCAGCTTGACTAGCGGGGGTCCCGAGCAGTACTTC; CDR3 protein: CASSLTSGGPEQYF
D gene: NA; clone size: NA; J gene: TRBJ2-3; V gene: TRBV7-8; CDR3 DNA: TGTGCCAGCAGCTCCCTGACTCAGACAGATACGCAGTATTTT; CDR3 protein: CASSSLTQTDTQYF
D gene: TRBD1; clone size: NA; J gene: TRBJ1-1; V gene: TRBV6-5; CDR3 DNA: TGTGCCAGCAGTCCAGGGGGCCTGAACACTGAAGCTTTCTTT; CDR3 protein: CASSPGGLNTEAFF
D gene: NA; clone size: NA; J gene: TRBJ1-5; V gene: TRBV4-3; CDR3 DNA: TGCGCCAGCAGCCGGAAGGTAGGGGTTGACCAGCCCCAGCATTTT; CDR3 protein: CASSRKVGVDQPQHF
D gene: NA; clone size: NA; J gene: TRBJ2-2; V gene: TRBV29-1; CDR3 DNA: TGCAGCGTTGAAGAAATCCCTTTATCGGCGAACACCGGGGAGCTGTTTTTT; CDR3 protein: CSVEEIPLSANTGELFF